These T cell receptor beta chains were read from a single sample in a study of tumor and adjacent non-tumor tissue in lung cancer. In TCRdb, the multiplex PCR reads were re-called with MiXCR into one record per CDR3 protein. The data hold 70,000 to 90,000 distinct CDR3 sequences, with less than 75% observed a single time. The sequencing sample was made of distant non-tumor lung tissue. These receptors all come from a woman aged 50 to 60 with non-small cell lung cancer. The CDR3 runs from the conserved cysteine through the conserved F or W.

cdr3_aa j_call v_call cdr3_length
CASTLAGVGSEQFF TRBJ2-1 TRBV11-1 14
CANSPWASSSYELYF TRBJ2-7 TRBV11-2 15
CTSSKRREGFYEEFF TRBJ2-1 TRBV11-2 15
CACGYIEGALAKNIQYF TRBJ2-4 TRBV6-2/TRBV6-3 17
CSARGDSNQAQRF TRBJ1-5 TRBV20-1 13
CANTRMAWAGGDEQYF TRBJ2-7 TRBV7-2 16
CASSTGTESRRELFF TRBJ2-2 TRBV5-4 15
CSVTQRAIEAFF TRBJ1-1 TRBV29-1 12
CTSSPYSSGNTIFF TRBJ1-3 TRBV7-8 14
CTSSYSRPQTLYLHF TRBJ1-6 TRBV6-5 15
CASSQTSSERFF TRBJ2-1 TRBV11-1 12
CASSFVGFCGNQPQHF TRBJ1-5 TRBV12-3/TRBV12-4 16
CAWSPQGRVTYEQYF TRBJ2-7 TRBV30 15
CAGSLGGSGANVLTF TRBJ2-6 TRBV5-1 15
CSGKDSGGNTGELFF TRBJ2-2 TRBV29-1 15
CAISESGPETQYF TRBJ2-5 TRBV10-3 13
CASSFGRGINQPQHF TRBJ1-5 TRBV12-3/TRBV12-4 15
CSASREGTGCEQYF TRBJ2-7 TRBV20-1 14
CASRSPQGTESNQPQHF TRBJ1-5 TRBV28 17
CASCTGTSGTLLDTQYF TRBJ2-3 TRBV11-3 17
CASSQVHNQNIGAFF TRBJ1-1 TRBV4-1 15
CASSPFGGSYEQYF TRBJ2-7 TRBV4-3 14
CASTPPGQVGLEVFF TRBJ1-1 TRBV6-1 15
CSPRDPHGGRAYEQYF TRBJ2-7 TRBV20-1 16
CASSPGTSTPYEQYF TRBJ2-7 TRBV4-1 15
CASGEGGSNEKLFF TRBJ1-4 TRBV28 14
CSARDYRTGNEKLFF TRBJ1-4 TRBV20-1 15
CASSLNGNTIYF TRBJ1-3 TRBV11-2 12
CTSSADRGEIYNEQFF TRBJ2-1 TRBV5-6 16
CSARGSTVNQPQYF . TRBV20-1 14
CARSLRGGYQQYF TRBJ2-7 TRBV6-6 13
CGVEDWGVENEEFF TRBJ2-1 TRBV29-1 14
CASSQDRVAGRDEEFF TRBJ2-1 TRBV14 16
CASGLATGTDMQYF TRBJ2-3 TRBV11-1 14
CAWSLDNEQFF TRBJ2-1 TRBV30 11
CASSLQGTGNQPQHF TRBJ1-5 TRBV5-4 15
CASRDYRENSYEHYF TRBJ2-7 TRBV11-2 15
CASSERGGIDSDTQYF TRBJ2-3 TRBV6-1 16
CGSRLSLRGELFF TRBJ2-2 TRBV12-3/TRBV12-4 13
CAWSVKGNYGYTF TRBJ1-2 TRBV30 13
CSARTSGRSYSNEQFF TRBJ2-1 TRBV20-1 16
CSAGRTVGEQFF TRBJ2-1 TRBV20-1 12
CASSVGAPEIQYF TRBJ2-5 TRBV5-6 13
CASSQDSGRHNEQYF . TRBV4-3 15
CTSRRTGTRGQETQCF TRBJ2-5 TRBV11-2 16
CVSSLLEGGYEQYF TRBJ2-7 TRBV11-2 14
CARSFLGGGNQPQHF TRBJ1-5 TRBV28 15
CASSLTGTGRANEKLFF TRBJ1-4 TRBV12-3/TRBV12-4 17
CVSSGTSRRDTQYF TRBJ2-3 TRBV6-1 14
CVSSFEETQYF TRBJ2-5 TRBV12-3/TRBV12-4 11
CSASGGALTNYGYTF TRBJ1-2 TRBV20-1 15
CASTTAGTSEQFF TRBJ2-1 TRBV12-3/TRBV12-4 13
CVSSLGTGGYNEQFF TRBJ2-1 TRBV28 15
CASRNPDGLYQEQYF TRBJ2-7 TRBV5-8 15